A selection of T cell receptor beta chains follows, all from one sample in a study of cytomegalovirus exposure and HLA in healthy donors. The repertoire was sequenced with immunoSEQ multiplex PCR; TCRdb's copy has only in-frame clones and lacks some. This specimen shows under 200,000 clones; the ten leading clones hold about 0.8%. Sequenced sample: PBMCs. These receptors all come from a woman under 30 in good health and CMV-seropositive. CDR3s include the opening cysteine and the closing phenylalanine or tryptophan. Each record gives: CDR3 protein, CDR3 DNA, D gene, V gene, J gene. The D gene is left open where the match is weak.

CDR3aa: CASSLEGSGPSYEQYF
CDR3nt: TGTGCCAGCAGCTTGGAAGGTAGCGGACCCTCCTACGAGCAGTACTTC
d_gene: .
v_gene: TRBV5-6
j_gene: TRBJ2-7

CDR3aa: CAWSVGTDISYNSPLHF
CDR3nt: TGTGCCTGGAGTGTGGGGACAGATATCTCCTATAATTCACCCCTCCACTTT
d_gene: TRBD1
v_gene: TRBV30
j_gene: TRBJ1-6

CDR3aa: CAWSRIRLNTEAFF
CDR3nt: TGTGCCTGGAGTAGGATCAGGTTGAACACTGAAGCTTTCTTT
d_gene: .
v_gene: TRBV30
j_gene: TRBJ1-1

CDR3aa: CASRTEGGGYEQYF
CDR3nt: TGTGCCAGCAGGACCGAAGGGGGTGGGTACGAGCAGTACTTC
d_gene: .
v_gene: TRBV2
j_gene: TRBJ2-7

CDR3aa: CACATGTGVTEAFF
CDR3nt: TGTGCCTGTGCTACCGGGACAGGGGTCACTGAAGCTTTCTTT
d_gene: TRBD1
v_gene: TRBV30
j_gene: TRBJ1-1

CDR3aa: CASSQGGDSYEQYF
CDR3nt: TGCGCCAGCAGCCAAGGGGGGGATTCCTACGAGCAGTACTTC
d_gene: .
v_gene: TRBV4-3
j_gene: TRBJ2-7

CDR3aa: CASSRAGTRATGELFF
CDR3nt: TGCGCCAGCAGCCGCGCCGGGACTAGAGCCACCGGGGAGCTGTTTTTT
d_gene: TRBD2
v_gene: TRBV4-1
j_gene: TRBJ2-2

CDR3aa: CASSLDPGGPTDTQYF
CDR3nt: TGCGCCAGCAGCTTGGATCCGGGAGGCCCCACAGATACGCAGTATTTT
d_gene: TRBD2
v_gene: TRBV5-1
j_gene: TRBJ2-3

CDR3aa: CASSQEMQGVDTEAFF
CDR3nt: TGCGCCAGCAGCCAAGAAATGCAGGGGGTTGACACTGAAGCTTTCTTT
d_gene: TRBD1
v_gene: TRBV4-3
j_gene: TRBJ1-1

CDR3aa: CASSLGAAGVYGYTF
CDR3nt: TGCGCCAGCAGCTTGGGGGCAGCAGGGGTATATGGCTACACCTTC
d_gene: .
v_gene: TRBV5-1
j_gene: TRBJ1-2

CDR3aa: CASSYGDRGHNEQFF
CDR3nt: TGTGCCAGCAGTTATGGGGACAGGGGTCACAATGAGCAGTTCTTC
d_gene: TRBD1
v_gene: TRBV6-6
j_gene: TRBJ2-1

CDR3aa: CARSLGQGDTEAFF
CDR3nt: TGTGCCAGAAGCTTGGGACAGGGAGACACTGAAGCTTTCTTT
d_gene: TRBD1
v_gene: TRBV5-3
j_gene: TRBJ1-1

CDR3aa: CAWSATGTPYEQYF
CDR3nt: TGTGCCTGGAGTGCGACAGGTACCCCCTACGAGCAGTACTTC
d_gene: .
v_gene: TRBV30
j_gene: TRBJ2-7

CDR3aa: CASSVTKQGIKVETQYF
CDR3nt: TGTGCCAGCAGTGTAACGAAACAGGGTATTAAGGTAGAGACCCAGTACTTC
d_gene: .
v_gene: TRBV6-1
j_gene: TRBJ2-5

CDR3aa: CAVTGESKGSTEAFF
CDR3nt: TGTGCCGTGACAGGGGAGAGTAAAGGTAGCACTGAAGCTTTCTTT
d_gene: TRBD1
v_gene: TRBV28
j_gene: TRBJ1-1

CDR3aa: CASSTTLAPISYEQYF
CDR3nt: TGTGCCAGTAGTACCACACTAGCGCCTATTTCCTACGAGCAGTACTTC
d_gene: TRBD2
v_gene: TRBV19
j_gene: TRBJ2-7

CDR3aa: CAISDRGQETQYF
CDR3nt: TGTGCCATCAGTGACAGGGGGCAAGAGACCCAGTACTTC
d_gene: TRBD1
v_gene: TRBV10-3
j_gene: TRBJ2-5

CDR3aa: CASLGSGDYEQYF
CDR3nt: TGTGCCAGTCTAGGGTCGGGGGACTACGAGCAGTACTTC
d_gene: .
v_gene: TRBV19
j_gene: TRBJ2-7

CDR3aa: CASSVGGGPHNEQFF
CDR3nt: TGTGCCAGCAGCGTAGGGGGAGGGCCGCACAATGAGCAGTTCTTC
d_gene: TRBD2
v_gene: TRBV9
j_gene: TRBJ2-1

CDR3aa: CASSLWGTGDTEAFF
CDR3nt: TGTGCCAGCAGCTTATGGGGGACGGGGGACACTGAAGCTTTCTTT
d_gene: .
v_gene: TRBV7-3
j_gene: TRBJ1-1

CDR3aa: CAISEVGGQNYGYTF
CDR3nt: TGTGCCATCAGTGAGGTAGGGGGACAGAACTATGGCTACACCTTC
d_gene: TRBD1
v_gene: TRBV10-3
j_gene: TRBJ1-2

CDR3aa: CASSVDRRNTEAFF
CDR3nt: TGTGCCAGTAGTGTTGACAGACGGAACACTGAAGCTTTCTTT
d_gene: .
v_gene: TRBV19
j_gene: TRBJ1-1

CDR3aa: CATSRGAGENEKLFF
CDR3nt: TGTGCCACCAGCAGAGGGGCAGGCGAAAATGAAAAACTGTTTTTT
d_gene: .
v_gene: TRBV15
j_gene: TRBJ1-4

CDR3aa: CASSLTSVLGGDTQYF
CDR3nt: TGTGCCAGCAGCTTAACCAGCGTCCTCGGAGGAGATACGCAGTATTTT
d_gene: .
v_gene: TRBV7-8
j_gene: TRBJ2-3

CDR3aa: CASSFGLGGNEKLFF
CDR3nt: TGTGCCAGCAGCTTTGGTCTGGGGGGTAATGAAAAACTGTTTTTT
d_gene: .
v_gene: TRBV11-3
j_gene: TRBJ1-4

CDR3aa: CASRPGALYGYTF
CDR3nt: TGTGCCAGTAGACCAGGCGCACTCTATGGCTACACCTTC
d_gene: .
v_gene: TRBV19
j_gene: TRBJ1-2

CDR3aa: CASPIPITPQHF
CDR3nt: TGCGCCAGCCCTATACCTATAACGCCCCAGCATTTT
d_gene: .
v_gene: TRBV10-1
j_gene: TRBJ1-5

CDR3aa: CASSPWTGELGYTF
CDR3nt: TGTGCCAGCTCACCCTGGACAGGGGAGCTTGGCTACACCTTC
d_gene: TRBD1
v_gene: TRBV18
j_gene: TRBJ1-2

CDR3aa: CASRPGQSSEAFF
CDR3nt: TGTGCCAGCAGGCCGGGACAGTCCTCTGAAGCTTTCTTT
d_gene: TRBD1
v_gene: TRBV2
j_gene: TRBJ1-1

CDR3aa: CASSLGRGTGGPPNYGYTF
CDR3nt: TGTGCCAGCAGCTTAGGACGAGGGACAGGGGGGCCCCCTAACTATGGCTACACCTTC
d_gene: TRBD1
v_gene: TRBV13
j_gene: TRBJ1-2

CDR3aa: CASRGGETGGTEAFF
CDR3nt: TGTGCCAGCAGGGGGGGCGAGACAGGGGGAACTGAAGCTTTCTTT
d_gene: TRBD1
v_gene: TRBV6-4
j_gene: TRBJ1-1

CDR3aa: CASSLAGHSGANVLTF
CDR3nt: TGTGCCAGCAGCTTAGCAGGGCACTCTGGGGCCAACGTCCTGACTTTC
d_gene: .
v_gene: TRBV13
j_gene: TRBJ2-6

CDR3aa: CASSDRRVFFYGYTF
CDR3nt: TGTGCCAGCAGTGACAGGCGGGTTTTTTTCTATGGCTACACCTTC
d_gene: .
v_gene: TRBV6-1
j_gene: TRBJ1-2

CDR3aa: CASSLGTGPSYEQYF
CDR3nt: TGTGCCAGCTCTCTTGGGACAGGGCCGTCCTACGAGCAGTACTTC
d_gene: TRBD1
v_gene: TRBV18
j_gene: TRBJ2-7

CDR3aa: CASSHVTGGRTEAFF
CDR3nt: TGTGCCAGCAGCCACGTCACAGGGGGAAGGACTGAAGCTTTCTTT
d_gene: TRBD1
v_gene: TRBV7-9
j_gene: TRBJ1-1

CDR3aa: CASRGADRGGQPQHF
CDR3nt: TGTGCCAGCAGGGGCGCAGACAGGGGTGGCCAGCCCCAGCATTTT
d_gene: TRBD1
v_gene: TRBV28
j_gene: TRBJ1-5

CDR3aa: CASNRQGNTEAFF
CDR3nt: TGTGCCAGCAATAGACAGGGGAACACTGAAGCTTTCTTT
d_gene: TRBD1
v_gene: TRBV25-1
j_gene: TRBJ1-1

CDR3aa: CASSLVGGTTYYEQYF
CDR3nt: TGTGCCAGCAGCTTAGTAGGAGGGACCACCTACTACGAGCAGTACTTC
d_gene: .
v_gene: TRBV7-8
j_gene: TRBJ2-7

CDR3aa: CASSRHSSNQPQHF
CDR3nt: TGTGCCAGTAGCCGACATAGTAGCAATCAGCCCCAGCATTTT
d_gene: .
v_gene: TRBV19
j_gene: TRBJ1-5

CDR3aa: CASSPTGTGAYEQYF
CDR3nt: TGTGCCAGCTCACCGACCGGGACAGGGGCCTACGAGCAGTACTTC
d_gene: TRBD1
v_gene: TRBV18
j_gene: TRBJ2-7

CDR3aa: CSVSGNYGYTF
CDR3nt: TGCAGCGTTTCAGGGAACTATGGCTACACCTTC
d_gene: .
v_gene: TRBV29-1
j_gene: TRBJ1-2